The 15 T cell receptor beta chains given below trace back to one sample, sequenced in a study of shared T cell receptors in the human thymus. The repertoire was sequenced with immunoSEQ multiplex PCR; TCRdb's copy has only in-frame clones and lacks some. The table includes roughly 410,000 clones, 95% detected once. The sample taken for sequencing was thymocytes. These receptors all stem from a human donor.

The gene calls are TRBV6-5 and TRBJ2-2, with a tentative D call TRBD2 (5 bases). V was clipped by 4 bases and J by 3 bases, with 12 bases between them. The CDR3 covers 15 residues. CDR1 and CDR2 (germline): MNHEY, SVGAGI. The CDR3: CASSSLRTYTGELFF. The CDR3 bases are TGTGCCAGCAGTTCACTCCGGACTTACACCGGGGAGCTGTTTTTT.

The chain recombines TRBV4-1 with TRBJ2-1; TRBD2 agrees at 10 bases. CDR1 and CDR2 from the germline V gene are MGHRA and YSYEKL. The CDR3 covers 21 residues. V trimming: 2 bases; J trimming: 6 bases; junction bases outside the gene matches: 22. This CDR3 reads CASSQTPGPSGRALSPNEQFF. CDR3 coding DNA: TGCGCCAGCAGCCAAACCCCGGGACCGAGCGGGAGGGCCCTGAGTCCCAATGAGCAGTTCTTC.

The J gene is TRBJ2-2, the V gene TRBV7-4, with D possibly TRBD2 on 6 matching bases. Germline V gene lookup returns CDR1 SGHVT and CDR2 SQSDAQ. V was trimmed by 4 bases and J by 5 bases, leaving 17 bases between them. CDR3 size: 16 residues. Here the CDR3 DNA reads TGTGCCAGCAGCTCGGAGGGCCCAAGGAGAACCGGGGAGCTGTTTTTT. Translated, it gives CASSSEGPRRTGELFF. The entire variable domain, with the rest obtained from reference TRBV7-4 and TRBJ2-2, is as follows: GAGVSQSPRYKVAKRGRDVALRCDSISGHVTLYWYRQTLGQGSEVLTYSQSDAQRDKSGRPSGRFSAERPERSVSTLKIQRTEQGDSAVYLCASSSEGPRRTGELFFGEGSRLTVL.

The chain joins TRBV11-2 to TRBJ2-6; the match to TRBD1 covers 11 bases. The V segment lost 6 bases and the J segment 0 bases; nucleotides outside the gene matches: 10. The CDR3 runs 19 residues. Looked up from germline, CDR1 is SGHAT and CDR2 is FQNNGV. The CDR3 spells CASSANGQGALSGANVLTF. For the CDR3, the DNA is TGTGCCAGCAGTGCTAATGGACAGGGGGCCCTCTCTGGGGCCAACGTCCTGACTTTC.

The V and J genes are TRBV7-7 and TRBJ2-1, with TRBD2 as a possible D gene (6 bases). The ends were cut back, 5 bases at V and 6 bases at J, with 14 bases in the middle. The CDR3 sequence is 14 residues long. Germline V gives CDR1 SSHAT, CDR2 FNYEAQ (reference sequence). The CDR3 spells CASSPGLVINEQFF. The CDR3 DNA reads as TGTGCCAGCAGCCCGGGACTGGTCATCAATGAGCAGTTCTTC.

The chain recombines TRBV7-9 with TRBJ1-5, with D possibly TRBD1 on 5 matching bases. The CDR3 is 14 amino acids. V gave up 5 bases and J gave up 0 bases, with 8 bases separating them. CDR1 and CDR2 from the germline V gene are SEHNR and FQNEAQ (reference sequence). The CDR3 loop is CASSGDGSNQPQHF. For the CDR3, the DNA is TGTGCCAGCAGCGGGGACGGTAGCAATCAGCCCCAGCATTTT.

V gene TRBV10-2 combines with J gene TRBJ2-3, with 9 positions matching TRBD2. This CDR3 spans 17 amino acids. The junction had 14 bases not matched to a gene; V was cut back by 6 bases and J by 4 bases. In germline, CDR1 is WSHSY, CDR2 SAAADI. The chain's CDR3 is CASSDPGREGLSDTQYF. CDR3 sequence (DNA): TGCGCCAGCAGCGACCCGGGGCGGGAGGGCCTATCAGATACGCAGTATTTT.

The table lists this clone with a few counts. This chain's CDR3 is CASSSGSNQPQHF. The DNA of the CDR3 is TGTGCCAGCAGCTCGGGCAGCAATCAGCCCCAGCATTTT. V is TRBV9 and J is TRBJ1-5, with unresolved D. Per the germline V gene, CDR1 is SGDLS and CDR2 is YYNGEE. The V end was cut by 4 bases, the J end by 1 base, with 6 bases between. This CDR3 is built from 13 residues.

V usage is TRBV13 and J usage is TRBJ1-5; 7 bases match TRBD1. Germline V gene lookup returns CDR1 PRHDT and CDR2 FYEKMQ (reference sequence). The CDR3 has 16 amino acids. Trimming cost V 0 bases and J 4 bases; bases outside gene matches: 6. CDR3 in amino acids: CASSLGAGGGNQPQHF. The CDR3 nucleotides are TGTGCCAGCAGCTTAGGGGCAGGGGGAGGAAATCAGCCCCAGCATTTT.

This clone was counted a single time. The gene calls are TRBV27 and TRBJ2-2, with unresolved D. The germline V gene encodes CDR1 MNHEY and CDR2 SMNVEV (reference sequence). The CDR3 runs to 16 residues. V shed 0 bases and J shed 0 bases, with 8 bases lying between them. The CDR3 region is CASSLSVNANTGELFF. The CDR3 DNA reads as TGTGCCAGCAGTTTATCGGTCAATGCGAACACCGGGGAGCTGTTTTTT.

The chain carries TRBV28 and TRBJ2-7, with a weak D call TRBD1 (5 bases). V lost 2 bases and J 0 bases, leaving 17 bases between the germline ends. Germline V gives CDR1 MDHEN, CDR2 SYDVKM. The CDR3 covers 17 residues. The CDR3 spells CASSLGKKHRYSYEQYF. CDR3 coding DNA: TGTGCCAGCAGTTTAGGAAAGAAGCACAGGTACTCCTACGAGCAGTACTTC.

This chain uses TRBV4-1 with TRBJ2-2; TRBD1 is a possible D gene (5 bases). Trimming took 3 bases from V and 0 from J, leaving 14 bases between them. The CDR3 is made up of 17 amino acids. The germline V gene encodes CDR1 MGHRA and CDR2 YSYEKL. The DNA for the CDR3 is TGCGCCAGCAGCCATTTTGACAGCCACGCGAACACCGGGGAGCTGTTTTTT. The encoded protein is CASSHFDSHANTGELFF.

The CDR3 region has the DNA TGTGCCAGCAGTACCCCGGGGATGTCTGATACGCAGTATTTT. Its protein is CASSTPGMSDTQYF. This chain joins TRBV25-1 and TRBJ2-3; maybe TRBD2 (5 bases). Per the germline V gene, CDR1 is MGHDK and CDR2 is SYGVNS. This CDR3 spans 14 amino acids. V lost 5 bases to trimming and J lost 6 bases, with 15 bases between them.

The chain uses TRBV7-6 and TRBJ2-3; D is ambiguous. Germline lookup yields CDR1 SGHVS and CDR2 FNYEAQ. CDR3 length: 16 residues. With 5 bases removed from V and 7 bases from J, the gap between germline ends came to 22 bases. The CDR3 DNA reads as TGTGCCAGCAGCCCCACTACTCTGGACGCCTCGAATACGCAGTATTTT. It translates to CASSPTTLDASNTQYF.

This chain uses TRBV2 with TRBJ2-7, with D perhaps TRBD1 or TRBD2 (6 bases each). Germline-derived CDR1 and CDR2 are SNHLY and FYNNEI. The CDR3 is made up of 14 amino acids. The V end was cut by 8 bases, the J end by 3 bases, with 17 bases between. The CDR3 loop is CASDEGGRLYEQYF. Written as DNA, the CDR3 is TGTGCCAGCGACGAGGGGGGTAGACTCTACGAGCAGTACTTC.